The rows below give T cell receptor beta chains drawn from one sample of a study of blood T cells in healthy people across ages. TCRdb processed the 5' RACE reads anew with MiXCR; each CDR3 protein has one entry. Found here are about 780,000 distinct CDR3 sequences, around half of them singletons; the top ten hold around 18%. The specimen was blood. All receptors derive from an older man in good health. CDR3s include the opening cysteine and the closing phenylalanine or tryptophan. The D gene is left open where the match is weak. The size of a clone is reported for some rows only, either as once, few or many, or as a class for expanded clones.

clone size,V gene,J gene,D gene,CDR3 DNA,CDR3 protein
NA,TRBV28,TRBJ2-7,NA,TGTGCCAGCGGGAGGGGGACTGGCCTCTACGAGCAGTACTTC,CASGRGTGLYEQYF
few,TRBV18,TRBJ2-3,NA,TGTGCCAGCTCACCTGGCCTAGACCCGCAGTATTTT,CASSPGLDPQYF
NA,TRBV20-1,TRBJ2-3,NA,TGCAGTACTCCCTTATGGAGCACAGATACGCAGTATTTT,CSTPLWSTDTQYF
few,TRBV28,TRBJ2-7,NA,TGTGCCAGCAGTGGGGAGGGCGGGACAGAAGTGTATCACGAGCAGTACTTC,CASSGEGGTEVYHEQYF
few,TRBV20-1,TRBJ2-3,NA,TGCAGTGCTCTCTGGATAGATACGCAGTATTTT,CSALWIDTQYF
NA,TRBV20-1,TRBJ2-1,NA,TGCAGTGCTAGACTACTATTCAATGAGCAGTTCTTC,CSARLLFNEQFF
NA,TRBV6-5,TRBJ2-7,NA,TGTGCCAGCAGTTATCGGGACAAGATCTACGAGCAGTACTTC,CASSYRDKIYEQYF
few,TRBV28,TRBJ1-5,TRBD1,TGTGCCAGCAGTATATTGGGACAGGGAAGTCAGCCCCAGCATTTT,CASSILGQGSQPQHF
NA,TRBV20-1,TRBJ2-5,NA,TGCAGTGCTAGAGATCTCGCCAAGCACTCCGGAGAGACCCAGTACTTC,CSARDLAKHSGETQYF
few,TRBV29-1,TRBJ2-7,TRBD2,TGCAGCGTTGGTGTTAGCGGGAGGACGATCGAGCAGTACTTC,CSVGVSGRTIEQYF
NA,TRBV28,TRBJ2-3,NA,TGTGCCATCCAACCTAGCGGCACAGATACGCAGTATTTT,CAIQPSGTDTQYF
NA,TRBV19,TRBJ1-5,TRBD1,TGTGCCAGTAGTCCCACAGGGGGCCGGAATCAGCCCCAGCATTTT,CASSPTGGRNQPQHF
once,TRBV20-1,TRBJ2-5,TRBD1,TGCAGTGCCCGACAGGACAGGGTGGAGAAGACCCAGTACTTC,CSARQDRVEKTQYF
NA,TRBV25-1,TRBJ1-2,NA,TGTGCCAGCCAAGAGGAGGGTGCGGACTATGGCTACACCTTC,CASQEEGADYGYTF
NA,TRBV7-2,TRBJ2-7,TRBD2,TGTGCCAGCAGCTTAACCGTCAGGAGCGGGAAGTCCTACGAGCAGTACTTC,CASSLTVRSGKSYEQYF
NA,TRBV2,TRBJ2-7,NA,TGTGCCAGCAGCGCAGGCACTGGCGGGGCGTCCGAGCAGTACTTC,CASSAGTGGASEQYF
NA,TRBV19,TRBJ1-2,NA,TGTGCCAGTAGTCGTCAGGAGTTGGGCTACACCTTC,CASSRQELGYTF
NA,TRBV14,TRBJ2-7,TRBD1,TGTGCCAGCAGCCAAGTGGGACAGGGTTCTGGTGAGCAGTACTTC,CASSQVGQGSGEQYF
once,TRBV3-1,TRBJ2-1,NA,TGTGCCAGCAGCCAAGAGGGGCTCAATGAGCAGTTCTTC,CASSQEGLNEQFF
NA,TRBV4-2,TRBJ2-3,NA,TGTGCCAGCAGCCAAGATAAGACCGGGTATACGCAGTATTTT,CASSQDKTGYTQYF
few,TRBV29-1,TRBJ2-1,TRBD2,TGCAGCGTTGCGGGAGGGTCCCGTGAGCAGTTCTTC,CSVAGGSREQFF
few,TRBV6-5,TRBJ2-7,NA,TGTGCCAGCAGTTACAATATAGCGGACGAGCAGTACTTC,CASSYNIADEQYF
NA,TRBV20-1,TRBJ2-5,TRBD1,TGCAGTGCTAACGGACAGGTGCAGGATGAGCAGTACTTC,CSANGQVQDEQYF
NA,TRBV6-2/TRBV6-3,TRBJ2-3,NA,TGTGCCAGCAGCAAATGGGGGAGAAGTACCACAGATACGCAGTATTTT,CASSKWGRSTTDTQYF
NA,TRBV12-3/TRBV12-4,TRBJ1-5,NA,TGTGCCAGCAGTTTAGGCCCAGGGAGGGGACAGCCCCAGCATTTT,CASSLGPGRGQPQHF
many,TRBV7-9,TRBJ2-1,NA,TGTGCCAGCAGCCATAGTCATGAGCAGTTCTTC,CASSHSHEQFF
few,TRBV14,TRBJ2-5,TRBD2,TGTGCCAGCAGCCAAAGCTTTCCCGGGACTAGCGGGAGTGGCGAGGAGACCCAGTACTTC,CASSQSFPGTSGSGEETQYF
few,TRBV24-1,TRBJ2-1,TRBD2,TGTGCCACCAAGGGAAGGATAGCGGGAGAGAACAATGAGCAGTTCTTC,CATKGRIAGENNEQFF
NA,TRBV24-1,TRBJ2-1,TRBD2,TGTGCCACCAGTGATTTGGAGTTTCCGGCGGGAGGGCTACACAATGAGCAGTTCTTC,CATSDLEFPAGGLHNEQFF
NA,TRBV7-2,TRBJ2-2,NA,TGTGCCAGCAGCCGACTCCGGGGTGGGGGCACCGGGGAGCTGTTTTTT,CASSRLRGGGTGELFF
once,TRBV20-1,TRBJ2-5,TRBD2,TGCAGTGCTATCCAGACTAGCGGGATTGAAGAGACCCAGTACTTC,CSAIQTSGIEETQYF
many,TRBV3-1,TRBJ1-1,NA,TGTGCCAGCAGCCAAGTATTCGGCCCAAACACTGAAGCTTTCTTT,CASSQVFGPNTEAFF
NA,TRBV20-1,TRBJ2-1,TRBD2,TGCAGTGCTTCGACTAGCGGGAGGAATCCGTCCTACAATGAGCAGTTCTTC,CSASTSGRNPSYNEQFF
many,TRBV12-3/TRBV12-4,TRBJ2-3,NA,TGTGCCAGCAGTTCGGGGGTCAGAACGGGTACAGATACGCAGTATTTT,CASSSGVRTGTDTQYF
few,TRBV5-1,TRBJ2-7,NA,TGCGCCAGCAGCTTCGGACCAGGAGGAAACGAGCAGTACTTC,CASSFGPGGNEQYF
NA,TRBV20-1,TRBJ1-1,NA,TGCAGTGCTAGGGCGGGGGCTGGTTACACTGAAGCTTTCTTT,CSARAGAGYTEAFF
NA,TRBV5-1,TRBJ1-6,NA,TGCGCCAGCAGCTTGAGTCAGGGGAATTCACCCCTCCACTTT,CASSLSQGNSPLHF
NA,TRBV6-6,TRBJ1-2,NA,TGTGCCAGCGAAAGGGCAGAACCTAACTATGGCTACACCTTC,CASERAEPNYGYTF
few,TRBV12-3/TRBV12-4,TRBJ1-1,NA,TGTGCCAGCAGTTTAAACGTAGACACTGAAGCTTTCTTT,CASSLNVDTEAFF
few,TRBV27,TRBJ2-3,NA,TGTGCCAGCAGTCCCGGGGGCGTCGCAGATACGCAGTATTTT,CASSPGGVADTQYF
NA,TRBV14,TRBJ2-6,NA,TGTGCCAGCAGCTATCAGGGGATCGCTGGGGCCAACGTCCTGACTTTC,CASSYQGIAGANVLTF
few,TRBV6-5,TRBJ2-4,NA,TGTGCCAGCAGTTACTACGTCGGGAGAAACAAAAACATTCAGTACTTC,CASSYYVGRNKNIQYF
few,TRBV6-6,TRBJ2-7,TRBD1,TGTGCCAGCACTAAGGGACAGGGGCAACCCTCCTACGAGCAGTACTTC,CASTKGQGQPSYEQYF
NA,TRBV4-3,TRBJ2-3,NA,TGCGCCAGCAGCCAGGGGACTCGCACAGATACGCAGTATTTT,CASSQGTRTDTQYF